This T cell receptor beta chain is drawn from a study of shared clonotypes between healthy human individuals. Study at large: Three plates were used per donor for CD4 naive, three for CD4 memory, two for CD8 naive and one for CD8 memory. Study observations and caveats: Clonotype sharing levels among donors were expected to vary with sequencing depth. A handful of donors showed sharing of 4.5% to 5% of naive CD4 clonotypes.

On sorted subsets, replicate PCRs used roughly 220 ng DNA, or 27,000 or so T cell genomes. This table comes from immunoSEQ multiplex PCR, and its TCRdb copy is limited to in-frame clones, with some not included. The table lists 2 million to 2.5 million clones, approximately 94% of them singletons. CD45RO negativity and positive selection for CCR7 defined naive CD8 cells, a population that excluded terminally differentiated effector memory CD45RA+ cells. Concerning this clone: Antigen unknown.

Germline trimming cut 4 bases from V and 1 base from J; bases unmatched to any gene: 4. This CDR3 is 15 amino acids long. The germline gives CDR1 SGDLS, CDR2 YYNGEE. Input material: naive CD8+ T cells sorted from blood. The chain uses TRBV9 and TRBJ2-2; 7 nucleotides agree with TRBD1. The TCR comes from a man aged 18 to 35 in good health. The DNA for the CDR3 is TGTGCCAGCAGCCCCGGGACAGAGAACACCGGGGAGCTGTTTTTT. It codes for CASSPGTENTGELFF.